The 15 T cell receptor beta chains below all came from one sample that was sequenced in a study of CXCR3-negative and CXCR3-positive naive CD8 T cells. All TRB cDNA libraries came from 5' RACE performed with UMI labels. Using the 5' RACE reads, TCRdb records one entry per CDR3 protein without DNA. The sample table sets out about 120,000 distinct CDR3 sequences. Study-level results: More hydrophobic TRB CDR3s were found in CXCR3-positive naive cells than in CXCR3-negative naive cells.

For these TCRs, the target antigens are not known. Sequenced material: naive CXCR3+ CD8+ T cells from blood. The sample's subset: CD45RO-CCR7+CD27+CD95- naive CD8+ T cells expressing CXCR3 (TNR3+). These receptors all come from a human donor in good health. Some clones in this sample may be carry-over from other donors' samples.

V gene TRBV7-2 combines with J gene TRBJ2-7. CDR1 SGHTA and CDR2 FQGNSA come from the germline V gene. The length of the CDR3 is 14 residues. The CDR3 sequence is CASSAADSSYEQYF.

This CDR3 is CASSYSAGDGNQPQHF. The J gene is TRBJ1-5, the V gene TRBV6-6; checking the TCRdb D call of TRBD1 is not possible without DNA. Germline CDR1 MNHNY, CDR2 SVGAGI (reference sequence). The CDR3 contains 16 residues.

This sequence joins TRBV7-2 and TRBJ2-7; TCRdb names TRBD2, which stays unverified in the absence of DNA. CDR1 is SGHTA and CDR2 is FQGNSA in the germline V gene. The CDR3 spans 13 residues. The CDR3 reads CASSFTGAYEQYF.

The V and J genes are TRBV10-3 and TRBJ2-1; absent DNA, TCRdb's TRBD1 call cannot be checked. CDR3 length equals 19 residues. Germline V gives CDR1 ENHRY, CDR2 SYGVKD. CDR3: CAISEPLKTGGSAYNEQFF.

V gene TRBV4-1 combines with J gene TRBJ2-1. The CDR3 extends over 13 amino acids. CDR1 is MGHRA, CDR2 YSYEKL, per germline. CDR3 region: CASSDGRYNEQFF.

The V call is TRBV9, the J call TRBJ2-1; TCRdb gives TRBD1 as the D gene, but with no DNA this cannot be confirmed. Germline V gene data show CDR1 as SGDLS and CDR2 as YYNGEE. This CDR3 contains 15 residues. The CDR3 loop reads CASSPYSGGANEQFF.

The chain recombines TRBV20-1 with TRBJ2-1; TCRdb picks TRBD2, but there is no DNA to check that call. Germline V gives CDR1 DFQATT, CDR2 SNEGSKA (reference sequence). The CDR3 is made up of 14 amino acids. CDR3 sequence reads: CSARASLAGYEQFF.

The rearrangement links TRBV9 to TRBJ2-2; TCRdb outputs TRBD1, but without DNA this stays unchecked. The germline gives CDR1 SGDLS, CDR2 YYNGEE. The CDR3 contains 18 residues. The CDR3 reads CASSVETQGGSNSGELFF.

The CDR3: CASSLILPSGEQYF. The rearrangement links TRBV7-2 to TRBJ2-7; lacking DNA, the TRBD2 call made by TCRdb goes unchecked. This CDR3 spans 14 amino acids. CDR1 and CDR2 (germline): SGHTA, FQGNSA.

This sequence joins TRBV6-4 and TRBJ2-2; the TCRdb call, TRBD1, lacks DNA for checking. The CDR3 loop spans 15 amino acids. Germline V lookup: CDR1 MRHNA, CDR2 SNTAGT. Here the CDR3 reads CASSGTKENTGELFF.

The V gene is TRBV11-2, the J gene TRBJ2-1; TCRdb returns TRBD2, unconfirmable since there is no DNA. Germline V gene lookup returns CDR1 SGHAT and CDR2 FQNNGV. The CDR3 length is 15 residues. CDR3 residues: CASSLDAGSAREQFF.

The chain links TRBV2 to TRBJ1-1. Germline V gene data show CDR1 as SNHLY and CDR2 as FYNNEI. The CDR3 is made up of 14 amino acids. The CDR3 protein is CASSEGWGNTEAFF.

The chain carries TRBV7-2 and TRBJ2-1; the TCRdb call, TRBD2, lacks DNA for checking. The CDR3 loop spans 19 amino acids. The germline V gene has CDR1 SGHTA and CDR2 FQGNSA. The CDR3 region is CASSTPGLAGASSYNEQFF.

V and J are TRBV19 and TRBJ2-7. CDR1 is LNHDA and CDR2 is SQIVND in the germline V gene (reference sequence). The CDR3 loop spans 13 amino acids. The CDR3 sequence: CASSSRFGYEQYF.

The chain is built from TRBV21-1 and TRBJ2-5; TCRdb proposes TRBD2, but this gene call is untestable without DNA. TRBV21-1 is a recognized pseudogene. The CDR3 loop spans 16 amino acids. The CDR3 loop reads CASSNALAGEQETQYF.